This T cell receptor beta chain was sequenced for a study of blood T cell repertoires in COVID-19. The method was immunoSEQ multiplex PCR; TCRdb's version includes in-frame clones alone and lacks a portion of them. The sample holds roughly 330,000 clones, about 87% seen once. Germline CDR1 LNHNV, CDR2 YYDKDF (reference sequence). The ends were cut back, 3 bases at V and 4 bases at J, with 10 bases in the middle. This CDR3 spans 14 amino acids. This receptor was taken from a woman aged 25 to 39 who had recovered from COVID-19. The chain carries TRBV15 and TRBJ1-5, with D possibly being TRBD1 (6 bases). Sequencing was performed on PBMCs or T cells enriched from blood (not recorded which). The DNA of the CDR3 is TGTGCCACCAGCAGGGCCGGACAGAATCAGCCCCAGCATTTT. Translated: CATSRAGQNQPQHF.